Shown below are 21 T cell receptor beta chains from a single sample sequenced in a study of Tregs in tolerant kidney transplant recipients. Produced via immunoSEQ multiplex PCR; TCRdb's table is partial and in-frame only. The sample yields some 74,000 clones, about 91% seen once. The input for sequencing was Tregs from blood, taken before the transplant. The receptors derive from a human donor who received a combined kidney and bone marrow transplant.

This sequence joins TRBV5-4 and TRBJ2-5; 7 bases map to TRBD1. Near its end, the DNA agrees better with TRBJ2-7, so the J call may be wrong. The germline V gene encodes CDR1 SGHNT and CDR2 YYREEE (reference sequence). The CDR3 covers 14 residues. CDR3 residues: CASSPTGLAYEQYF. In DNA, the CDR3 is TGTGCCAGCAGCCCGACAGGGCTCGCCTACGAGCAGTACTTC.

V is TRBV10-3 and J is TRBJ2-3, with D unclear. Germline assignment: CDR1 ENHRY and CDR2 SYGVKD. V dropped 7 bases and J dropped 8 bases, with 13 bases sitting between them. The CDR3 consists of 12 residues. This chain's CDR3 is CAINLSGRTQYF. The CDR3 DNA follows: TGTGCCATCAACCTCTCCGGCCGTACGCAGTATTTT.

The chain couples TRBV11-2 to TRBJ2-5; D could derive from TRBD1 or TRBD2 (5 bases each). From germline, CDR1 is SGHAT and CDR2 FQNNGV. V was clipped by 2 bases and J by 4 bases, with 14 bases between them. The CDR3 length is 15 residues. Here the CDR3 reads CASSLLGQGVETQYF. The CDR3 DNA reads TGTGCCAGCAGCTTATTGGGGCAGGGAGTAGAGACCCAGTACTTC.

The rearrangement links TRBV9 to TRBJ2-2, with D unresolved. V lost 1 base to trimming and J lost 1 base, with 8 bases between them. Germline CDR1 reads SGDLS; CDR2 reads YYNGEE. The CDR3 contains 15 residues. The CDR3 bases are TGTGCCAGCAGCGTACCCAGCTTGAACACCGGGGAGCTGTTTTTT. As protein: CASSVPSLNTGELFF.

The CDR3 spells CASGGDGKNIQYF. DNA for the CDR3: TGTGCCAGTGGGGGAGATGGCAAAAACATTCAGTACTTC. This sequence joins TRBV19 and TRBJ2-4; D may be TRBD1 or TRBD2 (5 bases each). V was shortened by 8 bases and J by 3 bases, with 11 bases between the two germline ends. The CDR3 spans 13 residues. Germline CDR1 is LNHDA and CDR2 is SQIVND (reference sequence).

V is TRBV7-2 and J is TRBJ2-1; D call uncertain. Germline values: CDR1 SGHTA, CDR2 FQGNSA. The V end was cut by 4 bases, the J end by 0 bases, with 10 bases between. This CDR3 has 15 amino acids. This chain's CDR3 is CASSSAQSSYNEQFF. The CDR3 nucleotides read TGTGCCAGCAGCTCGGCCCAGAGCTCCTACAATGAGCAGTTCTTC.

This chain uses TRBV7-3 with TRBJ2-5, with 13 bases identical to TRBD2. This CDR3 region has 16 residues. J gave up 4 bases and V 5 bases, and 7 bases lay outside the gene matches. Germline V gene lookup returns CDR1 SGHTA and CDR2 FQGTGA. CDR3 nucleotide sequence: TGTGCCAGCAGCCCGGGACTAGCGGGGAGGGGAGAGACCCAGTACTTC. This translates into CASSPGLAGRGETQYF.

The rearrangement uses TRBV21-1 and TRBJ1-5; the D call TRBD1 from the table was never checked on the DNA. TRBV21-1 corresponds to a pseudogene. CDR3 size: 17 residues. CDR3 loop: CASSYPGQGYSNQPQHF. Here the CDR3 DNA reads TGTGCCAGCAGCTACCCGGGACAGGGCTATAGCAATCAGCCCCAGCATTTT.

The chain links TRBV18 to TRBJ2-4, with D perhaps matching TRBD1 (5 bases). Germline V gene data show CDR1 as KGHSH and CDR2 as LQKENI. The CDR3 length is 15 residues. The germline V and J ends were trimmed by 6 bases and 3 bases, with 15 bases remaining between them. The CDR3 loop is CASSHSQGDKNIQYF. The DNA for the CDR3 is TGTGCCAGCTCCCACAGCCAGGGTGACAAAAACATTCAGTACTTC.

The J gene is TRBJ2-5, the V gene TRBV4-3; the match to TRBD1 covers 8 bases. Matching the DNA end better, TRBJ2-7 makes the J call doubtful. CDR1 and CDR2 (germline): LGHNA, YSLEER. The CDR3 is 15 residues long. CDR3 coding DNA: TGCGCCAGCAGCCAAGCTCTGGACAGGGTAGACGAGCAGTACTTC. Its translation: CASSQALDRVDEQYF.

This chain uses TRBV18 with TRBJ1-5, with a tentative D call TRBD1 (5 bases). This CDR3 comprises 14 residues. V dropped 10 bases and J dropped 3 bases, with 16 bases sitting between them. The germline V gene encodes CDR1 KGHSH and CDR2 LQKENI. In DNA, the CDR3 is TGTGCCATCCAACGTGGGGGGTCCAATCAGCCCCAGCATTTT. It is translated as CAIQRGGSNQPQHF.

DNA of the CDR3: TGTGCCAGCAGTCCGCAACTCGCCGGGACGCTTAGCTCCTACGAGCAGTACTTC. As protein: CASSPQLAGTLSSYEQYF. The chain combines TRBV27 with TRBJ2-7; D is possibly TRBD1 or TRBD2 (5 bases each). CDR1 and CDR2 from the germline V gene are MNHEY and SMNVEV (reference sequence). V gave up 5 bases and J gave up 0 bases, with 23 bases separating them. The CDR3 is 18 residues long.

This clone was picked up one time. The J gene is TRBJ2-2, the V gene TRBV7-2; 9 nucleotides agree with TRBD2. From germline, CDR1 is SGHTA and CDR2 FQGNSA. J gave up 7 bases and V 1 base, and 7 bases lay outside the gene matches. The CDR3 is made up of 16 amino acids. CDR3 sequence: CASSLVSGRRVGELFF. The CDR3 DNA sequence: TGTGCCAGCAGCTTAGTAAGCGGGAGGCGTGTCGGGGAGCTGTTTTTT.

The chain carries TRBV5-1 and TRBJ2-7; 13 bases line up with TRBD2. The CDR3 contains 18 residues. Germline V gives CDR1 SGHRS, CDR2 YFSETQ. The V segment lost 0 bases and the J segment 4 bases; nucleotides outside the gene matches: 10. The CDR3 DNA is TGCGCCAGCAGCTTGGAACCGCACGGACTAGCGGGGGCATACGAGCAGTACTTC. Translated, it gives CASSLEPHGLAGAYEQYF.

This chain connects TRBV4-2 to TRBJ2-2; D unresolved. The CDR3 spans 15 residues. Trimming pared 2 bases from V and 1 base from J, leaving 8 bases between. Germline V lookup: CDR1 LGHNA, CDR2 YNFKEQ. In nucleotides, the CDR3 is TGTGCCAGCAGCCAACGGACGGGGAACACCGGGGAGCTGTTTTTT. This gives the protein CASSQRTGNTGELFF.

About this clone: The same CDR3 can be traced to other DNA sequences in this sample. The J gene is TRBJ2-7, the V gene TRBV18; D call uncertain. The germline gives CDR1 KGHSH, CDR2 LQKENI. V shed 3 bases and J shed 1 base, with 7 bases lying between them. This CDR3 contains 13 residues. DNA for the CDR3: TGTGCCAGCTCACCCGACGGGTCCTACGAGCAGTACTTC. Its translation: CASSPDGSYEQYF.

The V gene is TRBV6-5, the J gene TRBJ2-7; the D call may be TRBD1 or TRBD2 (5 bases each). V was pared by 5 bases and J by 6 bases, with 11 bases between. Looked up from germline, CDR1 is MNHEY and CDR2 is SVGAGI. The CDR3 contains 12 residues. CDR3 residues: CASSVIGAEQYF. CDR3 coding DNA: TGTGCCAGCAGTGTCATCGGGGCCGAGCAGTACTTC.

V and J are TRBV5-1 and TRBJ1-1; D not resolved. The germline V gene encodes CDR1 SGHRS and CDR2 YFSETQ. The CDR3 is made up of 12 amino acids. Trimming took 7 bases from V and 3 from J, leaving 10 bases between them. DNA for the CDR3: TGCGCCAGCGGCCTCCGGGACACTGAAGCTTTCTTT. It translates to CASGLRDTEAFF.

This chain connects TRBV6-6 to TRBJ2-1; 10 bases are a match to TRBD2. Germline loops: CDR1 MNHNY, CDR2 SVGAGI (reference sequence). The CDR3 extends over 13 amino acids. V trimming: 4 bases; J trimming: 15 bases; junction bases outside the gene matches: 9. Here the CDR3 reads CASSFTGASGRFF. For the CDR3, the DNA is TGTGCCAGCAGTTTTACGGGAGCTAGCGGGAGGTTCTTC.

This sequence joins TRBV5-6 and TRBJ2-5; 14 nucleotides line up with TRBD2. The CDR3 sequence is 15 residues long. The ends lost 5 bases at V and 2 bases at J; junction bases unmatched: 2. CDR1 is SGHDT, CDR2 YYEEEE, per germline. The CDR3 reads CASSGLAGGQETQYF. CDR3 in DNA: TGTGCCAGCAGTGGACTAGCGGGAGGTCAAGAGACCCAGTACTTC.

The rearrangement joins TRBV5-6 to TRBJ1-2; unclear D gene. The germline V gene has CDR1 SGHDT and CDR2 YYEEEE. The CDR3 length is 14 residues. V lost 0 bases and J lost 4, with 10 bases in between. CDR3 amino acids: CASSLDRRPYGYTF. The CDR3 nucleotides read TGTGCCAGCAGCTTGGACAGACGCCCCTATGGCTACACCTTC.